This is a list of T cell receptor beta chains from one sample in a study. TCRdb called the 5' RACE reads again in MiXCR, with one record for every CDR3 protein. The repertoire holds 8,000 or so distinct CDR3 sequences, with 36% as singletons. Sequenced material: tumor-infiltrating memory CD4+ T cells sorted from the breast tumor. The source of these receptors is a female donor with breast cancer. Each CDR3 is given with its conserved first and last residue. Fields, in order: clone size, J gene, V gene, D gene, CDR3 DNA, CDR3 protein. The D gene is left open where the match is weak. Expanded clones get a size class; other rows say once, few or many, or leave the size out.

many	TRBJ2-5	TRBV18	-	TGTGCCAGCTCACAGGGCTTCCAAGAGACCCAGTACTTC	CASSQGFQETQYF
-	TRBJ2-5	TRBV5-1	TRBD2	TGCGCCAGCAGCATTAGCGGGTTAAAAGAGACCCAGTACTTC	CASSISGLKETQYF
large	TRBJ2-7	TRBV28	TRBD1	TGTGCCAGCACTTGGGGACAGCGCTCCTACGAGCAGTACTTC	CASTWGQRSYEQYF
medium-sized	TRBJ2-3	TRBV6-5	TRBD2	TGTGCCAGCAGCCTAACGACTAGCAGCACAGATACGCAGTATTTT	CASSLTTSSTDTQYF
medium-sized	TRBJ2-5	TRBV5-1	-	TGCGCCAGCAGTTACGGACAGTCCCAAGAGACCCAGTACTTC	CASSYGQSQETQYF
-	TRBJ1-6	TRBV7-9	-	TGTGCCAGCAGCTTAGCGGGGTACCTTAAGGGTTCCAATTCACCCCTCCACTTT	CASSLAGYLKGSNSPLHF
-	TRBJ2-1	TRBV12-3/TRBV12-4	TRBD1	TGTGCCAGCAGTTCAGGGACAGGGGGCTCCTACAATGAGCAGTTCTTC	CASSSGTGGSYNEQFF
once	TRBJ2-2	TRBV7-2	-	TGTGCCAGCAGCTTCCGACTAGGGCCCAAGGAGCTGTTTTTT	CASSFRLGPKELFF
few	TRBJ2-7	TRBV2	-	TGTGCCAGCAGTCCGACCCTACTCTACGAGCAGTACTTC	CASSPTLLYEQYF
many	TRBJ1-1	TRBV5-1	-	TGCGCCAGCAGCCGAACGACAGAGAACACTGAAGCTTTCTTT	CASSRTTENTEAFF
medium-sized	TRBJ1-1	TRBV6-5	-	TGTGCCAGCAGAAAAGTTCGGACGGTTGAAGCTTTCTTT	CASRKVRTVEAFF
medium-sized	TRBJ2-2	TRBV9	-	TGTGCCAGCAGCGTAGCGTCCAGGGGGGGCGGGGAGCTGTTTTTT	CASSVASRGGGELFF
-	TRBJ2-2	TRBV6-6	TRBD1	TGTGCCAGCATTAACGGACAGGGGGCAACCGGGGAGCTGTTTTTT	CASINGQGATGELFF
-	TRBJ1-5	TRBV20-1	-	TGCAGTGCTAGAGAAAGGGGCAGGGTTGATCAACCCCAGCGTTTT	CSARERGRVDQPQRF
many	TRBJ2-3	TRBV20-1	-	TGCAGTGCTAGTTTGGGGGCTGATACGCAGTATTTT	CSASLGADTQYF
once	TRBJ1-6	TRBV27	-	TGTGCCAGGACCCCCTTGCCCGGACAGTATAATTCACCCCTCCACTTT	CARTPLPGQYNSPLHF
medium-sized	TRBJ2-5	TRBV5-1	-	TGCGCCAGCAGCCAATGGGGACAAGAGACCCAGTACTTC	CASSQWGQETQYF
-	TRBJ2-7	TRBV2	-	TGTGCCAGCAGAGCGACAGTCCTTGGCTACGAGCAGTACTTC	CASRATVLGYEQYF
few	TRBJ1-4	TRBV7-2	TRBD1	TGTGCCAGCAGCTTTGGGCCCGCAGGGGGCATCACTAATGAAAAACTGTTTTTT	CASSFGPAGGITNEKLFF
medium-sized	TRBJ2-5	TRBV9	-	TGTGCCAGCAGCGCGAATCCAGGGGAAGGAGAGACCCAGTACTTC	CASSANPGEGETQYF
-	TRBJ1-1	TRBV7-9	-	TGTGCCAGCGGCTTGATTGACAGCACTGAAGCTTTCTTT	CASGLIDSTEAFF
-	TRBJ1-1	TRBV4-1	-	TGCGCCAGCAGCCAACTGTGGAGAAACGACACTGAAGCTTTCTTT	CASSQLWRNDTEAFF
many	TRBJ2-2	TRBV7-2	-	TGTGCCAGCAGCTTAGGTGCCCTCGGCGGGGAGCTGTTTTTT	CASSLGALGGELFF
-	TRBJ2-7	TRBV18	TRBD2	TGTGCCAGCTCACCTGGGACTAGCGGGAGGTCCGAGCAGTACTTC	CASSPGTSGRSEQYF
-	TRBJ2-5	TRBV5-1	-	TGCGCCAGCAGCTTGGATGTGGAGACCCAGTACTTC	CASSLDVETQYF
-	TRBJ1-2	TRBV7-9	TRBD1	TGTGCCAGCAGCTTAGGAGGTACAGGGGGCTATGGCTACACCTTC	CASSLGGTGGYGYTF
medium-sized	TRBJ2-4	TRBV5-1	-	TGCGCCAGCAGCTACCGATTGGGGCTTCATTCCCGGAGTGTGGCCAAAAACATTCAGTACTTC	CASSYRLGLHSRSVAKNIQYF
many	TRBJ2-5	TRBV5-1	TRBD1	TGCGCCAGCAGCGACAGGGGGCCAGAGACCCAGTACTTC	CASSDRGPETQYF
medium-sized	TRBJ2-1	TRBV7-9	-	TGTGCCAGCAGCTTAGACAGGTCGCGCTACAATGAGCAGTTCTTC	CASSLDRSRYNEQFF
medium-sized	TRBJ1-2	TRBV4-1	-	TGCGCCAGCAGTCGTGGCACAGGCCCTCGCCGGGGCTACACCTTC	CASSRGTGPRRGYTF
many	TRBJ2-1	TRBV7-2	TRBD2	TGTGCCAGCAGCTTAGCTAGCGGGGATCGGGGTGAGCAGTTCTTC	CASSLASGDRGEQFF
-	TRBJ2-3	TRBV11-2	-	TGTGCCAGCAGCTTTCGCAGGGGGGCGGGAGATGCGCAGTATTTT	CASSFRRGAGDAQYF
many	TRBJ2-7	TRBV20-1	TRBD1	TGCAGTGCTCCTAGGACAGGGGCCGGGTCCGAGCAGTACTTC	CSAPRTGAGSEQYF
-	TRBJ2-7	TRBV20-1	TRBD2	TGCAGTGCCAAACCCCCGCTAGCGGGGGGCATTACCTACGAGCAGTACTTC	CSAKPPLAGGITYEQYF
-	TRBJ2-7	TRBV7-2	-	TGTGCCAGCAGCTTGGAGGCTCGGGGTTACAGGCAGTACTTC	CASSLEARGYRQYF
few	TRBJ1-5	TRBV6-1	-	TGTGCCAGCACAAGGGTTCCCAATCAGCCCCAGCATTTT	CASTRVPNQPQHF
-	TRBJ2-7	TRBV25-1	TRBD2	TGTGCCAGCAGCGAGATTGGACTAGCGGACACCTGCGAGCAGTACTTC	CASSEIGLADTCEQYF
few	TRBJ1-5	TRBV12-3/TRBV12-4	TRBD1	TGTGCCAGCAGTGGGGACAGGGTGAATCAGCCCCAGCATTTT	CASSGDRVNQPQHF
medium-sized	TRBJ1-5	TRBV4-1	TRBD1	TGCGCCAGCAGCCAAGTGAGGGGGCAGAGCAATCAGCCCCAGCATTTT	CASSQVRGQSNQPQHF
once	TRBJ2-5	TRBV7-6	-	TGTGCCAGCAGCAAGGGAGCGGGAGAGCCAGGGGGGACCCAGTACTTC	CASSKGAGEPGGTQYF
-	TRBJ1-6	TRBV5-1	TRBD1	TGCGCCAGCAGCTCTACCTCCGGGACAGGGTCGCCCCTCCACTTT	CASSSTSGTGSPLHF
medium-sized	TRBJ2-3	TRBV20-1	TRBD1	TGCAGTGCTAGTGGGACAGTGACTAGCACAGATACGCAGTATTTT	CSASGTVTSTDTQYF
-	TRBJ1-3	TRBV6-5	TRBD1	TGTGCCAGCAGTTACTCTACAGGGGGCTCTGGAAACACCATATATTTT	CASSYSTGGSGNTIYF
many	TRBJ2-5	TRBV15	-	TGTGCCACCAGCAGACCCAGGGACTTTCAAGAGACCCAGTACTTC	CATSRPRDFQETQYF
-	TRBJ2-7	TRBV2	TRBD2	TGTGCCAGCAGAGAACGGGGGCTAGCGGGGGGAACGAGAATTTACGAGCAGTACTTC	CASRERGLAGGTRIYEQYF
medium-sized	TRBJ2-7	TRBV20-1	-	TGCAGTGCTAGAGGAGCGGATGCAGGGGCGGTGTACGAGCAGTACTTC	CSARGADAGAVYEQYF
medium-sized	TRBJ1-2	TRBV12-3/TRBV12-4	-	TGTGCCAGCAGTGCCAGGAGAATCTATGGCTACACCTTC	CASSARRIYGYTF
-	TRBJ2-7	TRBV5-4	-	TGTGCCAGCAGCTCCGACAGAGGCGAGCAGTACTTC	CASSSDRGEQYF